This TCR beta chain was observed in a study of T cell responses to AZD1222 COVID-19 vaccine. The data were produced by immunoSEQ multiplex PCR, yet TCRdb's version contains in-frame clones alone and is incomplete. The sample yields 120,000 to 150,000 clones, approximately 90% seen once. This CDR3 has 15 amino acids. V lost 0 bases and J lost 3, with 13 bases in between. Germline CDR1 is SGHRS and CDR2 is YFSETQ. This TCR was sampled from an adult in good health. This specimen consisted of peripheral blood, obtained on day 0 of AZD1222 vaccination. This chain uses TRBV5-1 with TRBJ2-7, with unresolved D. The CDR3 nucleotides read TGCGCCAGCAGCTTGGCCTGGTCCAAGGACTACGAGCAGTACTTC. Protein: CASSLAWSKDYEQYF.